Presented here are 11 T cell receptor beta chains from one specimen sequenced in a study of T cell changes during pregnancy in multiple sclerosis. Method: immunoSEQ multiplex PCR; TCRdb's copy keeps in-frame clones and lacks some. This repertoire shows 69,000 or so clones, 80% to 95% found once; its top ten account for 2% to 2.5%. The input for sequencing was peripheral blood, taken before pregnancy. These receptors came from a female donor with multiple sclerosis, enrolled in a pregnancy study.

The chain uses TRBV5-6 and TRBJ2-2, with 9 positions matching TRBD2. After removal of 7 bases from V and 0 bases from J, the junction contained 10 bases not matched to a gene. The CDR3 extends over 17 amino acids. From germline, CDR1 is SGHDT and CDR2 YYEEEE. This CDR3 reads CASAQLAGGPNTGELFF. In DNA form, the CDR3 reads TGTGCCAGCGCCCAGCTGGCGGGAGGGCCGAACACCGGGGAGCTGTTTTTT.

J is TRBJ2-5 and V is TRBV4-1; 12 nucleotides match TRBD2. CDR3 length equals 18 residues. V was pared by 1 base and J by 5 bases, with 11 bases of the junction left unmatched. Germline V CDR1 and CDR2: MGHRA, YSYEKL. For the CDR3, the DNA is TGCGCCAGCAGCCAAGCTCTGACTAGCGGGAGTCTTATTGAGACCCAGTACTTC. Encoded protein: CASSQALTSGSLIETQYF.

Concerning this clone itself: A junction boundary mismatches the germline segment, possibly from a read error. This chain connects TRBV30 to TRBJ2-2, with 9 nucleotides matching TRBD1. CDR1 is GTSNPN and CDR2 is SVGIG in the germline V gene (reference sequence). This CDR3 contains 15 residues. DNA of the CDR3: TGTGTCTGGACTCCGGGACAGGGCTTCACCGGGGAGCTGTTTTTT. Protein product: CVWTPGQGFTGELFF. Combining the CDR3 with reference TRBV30 and TRBJ2-2 gives the whole variable domain SQTIHQWPATLVQPVGSPLSLECTVEGTSNPNLYWYRQAAGRGLQLLFYSVGIGQISSEVPQNLSASRPQDRQFILSSKKLLLSDSGFYLCVWTPGQGFTGELFFGEGSRLTVL.

The CDR3 reads CASTVGGTSGAYEQYF. The CDR3 DNA sequence: TGTGCCAGCACCGTGGGGGGGACTAGCGGAGCCTACGAGCAGTACTTC. The chain carries TRBV28 and TRBJ2-7; 11 positions agree with TRBD2. Losses at the gene ends were 7 bases for V and 2 bases for J; bases not matched to a gene: 10. Germline V gene data show CDR1 as MDHEN and CDR2 as SYDVKM. The CDR3 covers 16 residues.

The V gene is TRBV4-1, the J gene TRBJ1-6, with a possible D match to TRBD1 (6 bases). Trimming removed 0 bases from V and 0 bases from J, with 15 bases in between. This CDR3 is 19 amino acids long. Germline V lookup: CDR1 MGHRA, CDR2 YSYEKL. Written as DNA, the CDR3 is TGCGCCAGCAGCCAAGATCAACAGGGTGGCTTCTCCTATAATTCACCCCTCCACTTT. Encoded protein: CASSQDQQGGFSYNSPLHF.

The CDR3 here is CASSLMGQGYTGELFF. DNA for the CDR3: TGTGCCAGCAGTTTAATGGGACAGGGCTACACCGGGGAGCTGTTTTTT. V and J are TRBV27 and TRBJ2-2; 9 nucleotides match TRBD1. J gave up 3 bases and V 2 bases, and 4 bases lay outside the gene matches. This CDR3 contains 16 residues. From germline, CDR1 is MNHEY and CDR2 SMNVEV (reference sequence).

The CDR3 spells CASSYEEYNEQFF. CDR3 bases: TGTGCCAGCAGTTACGAGGAGTACAATGAGCAGTTCTTC. The V gene is TRBV6-6, the J gene TRBJ2-1; D remains ambiguous. CDR3 length: 13 amino acids. V lost 2 bases and J 4 bases, leaving 6 bases between the germline ends. Germline V gene sequence: CDR1 MNHNY, CDR2 SVGAGI (reference sequence).

The CDR3 loop is CASSVDPSGRAKDTQYF. The CDR3 nucleotides read TGTGCCAGCAGCGTAGATCCGAGCGGGAGGGCCAAAGATACGCAGTATTTT. This sequence joins TRBV9 and TRBJ2-3; 10 bases match TRBD2. The germline gives CDR1 SGDLS, CDR2 YYNGEE. V was clipped by 0 bases and J by 5 bases; unmatched bases: 9. CDR3 length: 17 amino acids. Full variable domain (remainder filled in from reference TRBV9 and TRBJ2-3): DSGVTQTPKHLITATGQRVTLRCSPRSGDLSVYWYQQSLDQGLQFLIQYYNGEERAKGNILERFSAQQFPDLHSELNLSSLELGDSALYFCASSVDPSGRAKDTQYFGPGTRLTVL.

CDR3 region: CASSEALPSGAYEQYF. The CDR3 DNA reads TGTGCCAGCAGTGAAGCGCTGCCTAGCGGTGCCTACGAGCAGTACTTC. The chain links TRBV2 to TRBJ2-7; 7 bases map to TRBD2. This CDR3 region has 16 residues. Germline V gives CDR1 SNHLY, CDR2 FYNNEI. V lost 0 bases to trimming and J lost 2 bases; unmatched junction nucleotides: 7. Based on the CDR3 plus reference TRBV2 and TRBJ2-7, the full variable domain is EPEVTQTPSHQVTQMGQEVILRCVPISNHLYFYWYRQILGQKVEFLVSFYNNEISEKSEIFDDQFSVERPDGSNFTLKIRSTKLEDSAMYFCASSEALPSGAYEQYFGPGTRLTVT.

The chain recombines TRBV6-1 with TRBJ1-1, with TRBD1 matching 11 bases. The trim removed 8 bases at V and 5 bases at J, leaving 7 bases unmatched. The CDR3 is 14 residues long. Germline CDR1 reads MNHNS; CDR2 reads SASEGT. CDR3 protein: CASAIGTGGTEAFF. CDR3 bases: TGTGCCAGCGCTATCGGGACAGGGGGGACTGAAGCTTTCTTT.

The genes are TRBV7-3 and TRBJ2-1; D is perhaps TRBD2 (5 bases). The V end was cut by 5 bases, the J end by 3 bases, with 14 bases between. Germline V gene data show CDR1 as SGHTA and CDR2 as FQGTGA. This CDR3 comprises 15 residues. The chain's CDR3 is CASSKNGGFYNEQFF. The CDR3 DNA sequence: TGTGCCAGCAGCAAAAATGGCGGGTTCTACAATGAGCAGTTCTTC.